These 26 T cell receptor beta chains share one sample of origin, sequenced in a study of persistence of HIV-infected CD4 T cells. Sequencing used immunoSEQ version 4 in survey mode. Sequenced by immunoSEQ multiplex PCR; TCRdb stores in-frame clones only, minus some. The sample includes 23,000 or so clones, roughly 70% of them seen just once. Their cognate antigens are unknown. The stimulus was an HIV-1 Gag 15-mer peptide pool, 0.95 to 1 ug/peptide/mL. Sorting of responding CD4+ T cells relied on upregulated CD40 ligand together with CD69. This specimen was CD4+ T cells sorted from PBMCs after roughly 19-hour stimulation, taken from a patient who received antiretroviral therapy. The receptors shown here come from an adult man with HIV who was CMV-seropositive.

This clone has only a few counts. The V and J genes are TRBV12-5 and TRBJ2-1; 8 bases map to TRBD2. CDR3 length: 14 amino acids. V lost 9 bases to trimming and J lost 0 bases; unmatched junction nucleotides: 4. Germline V lookup: CDR1 LGHNT, CDR2 FRNRAP. The DNA for the CDR3 is TGTGCTAGCCAAGGGACTAGCTCCTACAATGAGCAGTTCTTC. It specifies CASQGTSSYNEQFF. The full variable domain, its missing parts supplied by reference TRBV12-5 and TRBJ2-1, is DARVTQTPRHKVTEMGQEVTMRCQPILGHNTVFWYRQTMMQGLELLAYFRNRAPLDDSGMPKDRFSAEMPDATLATLKIQPSEPRDSAVYFCASQGTSSYNEQFFGPGTRLTVL.

The gene calls are TRBV6-5 and TRBJ2-7; D possibly corresponds to TRBD1 (5 bases). There are 14 residues in the CDR3. Deletions cut 6 bases from V and 0 bases from J, with 12 bases between. The germline gives CDR1 MNHEY, CDR2 SVGAGI. DNA for the CDR3: TGTGCCAGCAGGGACATGGCCAACTCCTACGAGCAGTACTTC. This sequence encodes CASRDMANSYEQYF.

The chain recombines TRBV4-2 with TRBJ2-3; 9 bases line up with TRBD2. The CDR3 loop spans 17 amino acids. The germline CDR1 and CDR2 sequences are LGHNA and YNFKEQ. V shed 4 bases, J shed 0 bases, and the junction held 8 bases outside the gene matches. The CDR3 loop is CASSRAIAGASTDTQYF. The CDR3 DNA reads as TGTGCCAGCAGCCGAGCCATAGCGGGGGCTAGCACAGATACGCAGTATTTT.

The V call is TRBV3-1 (or the pseudogene TRBV3-2), the J call TRBJ2-4; either TRBD1 or TRBD2 may fit D (6 bases each). The germline V gene has CDR1 LGHDT and CDR2 YNNKEL (reference sequence). Trimming stripped 4 bases from V and 9 bases from J, with 13 bases between. This CDR3 is 13 amino acids long. As DNA, the CDR3 is TGTGCCAGCAGCCTTACAGGGACTGGCATTCAGTACTTC. Translating gives CASSLTGTGIQYF.

This clone was observed a few times. The V call is TRBV6-4, the J call TRBJ2-2, with D perhaps matching TRBD1 (6 bases). The CDR3 runs 16 residues. Germline CDR1 MRHNA, CDR2 SNTAGT. Trimming stripped 4 bases from V and 0 bases from J, with 12 bases between. For the CDR3, the DNA is TGTGCCAGCAGTGTGGAGACAGGAACGAACACCGGGGAGCTGTTTTTT. Translation: CASSVETGTNTGELFF.

The rearrangement uses TRBV3-1 (or the pseudogene TRBV3-2) and TRBJ2-5; D unresolved. CDR1 LGHDT and CDR2 YNNKEL come from the germline V gene (reference sequence). The CDR3 extends over 14 amino acids. Trimming pared 4 bases from V and 4 bases from J, leaving 13 bases between. The CDR3 loop is CASSPEVVRETQYF. The CDR3 coding sequence is TGTGCCAGCAGCCCAGAAGTAGTGAGAGAGACCCAGTACTTC.

V and J are TRBV2 and TRBJ2-7, with 9 bases aligning to TRBD2. CDR3 size: 14 residues. Germline V gives CDR1 SNHLY, CDR2 FYNNEI. The ends lost 4 bases at V and 2 bases at J; junction bases unmatched: 3. The CDR3 DNA follows: TGTGCCAGCAGTGCGACTAGCGGCGCCTACGAGCAGTACTTC. Protein: CASSATSGAYEQYF.

CDR3 in DNA: TGCGCCAGCAGCTTGGAAGCGGGGCGGTACGAGCAGTACTTC. Its translation: CASSLEAGRYEQYF. The genes are TRBV5-1 and TRBJ2-7, with TRBD2 matching 7 bases. The CDR3 consists of 14 residues. Germline CDR1 and CDR2: SGHRS and YFSETQ. Unmatched junction bases numbered 4, after V lost 0 bases and J lost 4 bases. Together with reference TRBV5-1 and TRBJ2-7, the CDR3 gives the full variable domain: KAGVTQTPRYLIKTRGQQVTLSCSPISGHRSVSWYQQTPGQGLQFLFEYFSETQRNKGNFPGRFSGRQFSNSRSEMNVSTLELGDSALYLCASSLEAGRYEQYFGPGTRLTVT.

The table lists this clone with a few counts. The chain links TRBV9 to TRBJ2-1; D is unclear. CDR1 is SGDLS, CDR2 YYNGEE, per germline. Trimming stripped 4 bases from V and 4 bases from J, with 12 bases between. This CDR3 spans 14 amino acids. The CDR3 DNA is TGTGCCAGCAGCCCCCGACCCAATTACAATGAGCAGTTCTTC. It encodes CASSPRPNYNEQFF.

This chain links TRBV4-2 with TRBJ2-1; D may be TRBD1 or TRBD2 (5 bases each). Trimming left V 1 base short and J 9 bases short, with 19 bases between. This CDR3 has 16 amino acids. The V gene's germline CDR1 is LGHNA and CDR2 YNFKEQ. The CDR3 is CASSQADPGTWGEQFF. The CDR3 nucleotides are TGTGCCAGCAGCCAAGCAGACCCCGGGACGTGGGGTGAGCAGTTCTTC.

V gene TRBV23-1 combines with J gene TRBJ1-6; 9 nucleotides line up with TRBD1. TRBV23-1 counts as an open reading frame of uncertain function. The junction had 10 bases not matched to a gene; V was cut back by 3 bases and J by 4 bases. The CDR3 spans 18 residues. Here the CDR3 reads CASSQGTGRTLYNSPLHF. CDR3 coding DNA: TGCGCCAGCAGTCAGGGGACAGGGCGCACCCTTTATAATTCACCCCTCCACTTT.

CDR3 in amino acids: CATSGGRNYEQYF. The CDR3 bases are TGTGCCACCAGTGGGGGACGGAACTACGAGCAGTACTTC. The rearrangement joins TRBV24-1 to TRBJ2-7; D tentatively reads TRBD1 or TRBD2 (5 bases each). Trimming removed 5 bases at V and 3 bases at J, with 10 bases between. The CDR3 extends over 13 amino acids. The V gene's germline CDR1 is KGHDR and CDR2 SFDVKD.

This clone is medium-sized by share. This chain connects TRBV15 to TRBJ1-3; D remains unclear. The CDR3 consists of 14 residues. V lost 5 bases and J 2 bases, leaving 10 bases between the germline ends. Per germline, CDR1 LNHNV and CDR2 YYDKDF (reference sequence). The CDR3 spells CATSATVTGNTIYF. In DNA, the CDR3 is TGTGCCACCAGCGCGACCGTGACTGGAAACACCATATATTTT.

This chain uses TRBV4-1 with TRBJ2-3, with 10 bases fitting TRBD1. V lost 4 bases to trimming and J lost 5 bases; unmatched junction nucleotides: 6. The CDR3 length is 15 residues. Germline lookup yields CDR1 MGHRA and CDR2 YSYEKL. The CDR3 DNA follows: TGCGCCAGCAGCCTTCGGGACAGGGGTAGAGATACGCAGTATTTT. The encoded protein is CASSLRDRGRDTQYF.

V is TRBV11-2 and J is TRBJ2-3; 10 nucleotides agree with TRBD2. Germline V gene lookup returns CDR1 SGHAT and CDR2 FQNNGV. CDR3 length: 17 residues. After removal of 4 bases from V and 1 base from J, the junction contained 8 bases not matched to a gene. The DNA of the CDR3 is TGTGCCAGCAGCTCGAAGGTAGGACTAGCGGGCACAGATACGCAGTATTTT. Translated: CASSSKVGLAGTDTQYF. Complete variable domain (other parts from reference TRBV11-2 and TRBJ2-3): EAGVAQSPRYKIIEKRQSVAFWCNPISGHATLYWYQQILGQGPKLLIQFQNNGVVDDSQLPKDRFSAERLKGVDSTLKIQPAKLEDSAVYLCASSSKVGLAGTDTQYFGPGTRLTVL.

This chain joins TRBV7-8 and TRBJ1-2, with TRBD1 as a possible D gene (5 bases). The V end lost 2 bases, the J end lost 4 bases, and 11 bases lay between the germline ends. CDR1 is SGHVS, CDR2 FQNEAQ, per germline. CDR3 size: 14 residues. CDR3 sequence reads: CASSLRQGFYGYTF. Written as DNA, the CDR3 is TGTGCCAGCAGCTTACGTCAGGGATTCTATGGCTACACCTTC.

This rearrangement joins TRBV5-1 to TRBJ2-3; no clear D gene. The length of the CDR3 is 14 residues. With 0 bases removed from V and 2 bases from J, the gap between germline ends came to 7 bases. Germline V lookup: CDR1 SGHRS, CDR2 YFSETQ. This CDR3 reads CASSLGVDTDTQYF. The CDR3 DNA follows: TGCGCCAGCAGCTTGGGGGTAGACACAGATACGCAGTATTTT.

The chain carries TRBV5-1 and TRBJ1-6; D uncertain. Germline CDR1 and CDR2: SGHRS and YFSETQ. The CDR3 sequence is 12 residues long. Trimming pared 6 bases from V and 6 bases from J, leaving 7 bases between. In DNA, the CDR3 is TGCGCCAGCAATTTTGGTAATTCACCCCTCCACTTT. Translated: CASNFGNSPLHF.

The chain combines TRBV10-2 with TRBJ1-4; D is possibly TRBD1 (5 bases). CDR1 is WSHSY, CDR2 SAAADI, per germline. The CDR3 loop spans 16 amino acids. V dropped 2 bases and J dropped 8 bases, with 18 bases sitting between them. The CDR3 DNA follows: TGCGCCAGCAGTGAGGTTTGGGGGATGGGGGACGAAAAACTGTTTTTT. Its translation: CASSEVWGMGDEKLFF.

In the case of this clone: In the same sample, other DNA sequences code for this CDR3. This chain uses TRBV15 with TRBJ1-1; 8 bases are shared with TRBD1. The CDR3 totals 14 residues. The germline V gene has CDR1 LNHNV and CDR2 YYDKDF (reference sequence). V lost 3 bases and J lost 4; bases outside the gene matches: 4. The CDR3 region is CATSSDRGGTEAFF. In DNA form, the CDR3 reads TGTGCCACCAGCAGCGACAGGGGAGGCACTGAAGCTTTCTTT.

This clone was recorded once. This rearrangement joins TRBV19 to TRBJ2-3; 7 bases line up with TRBD1. V shed 7 bases, J shed 1 base, and the junction held 5 bases outside the gene matches. The CDR3 contains 14 residues. Germline CDR1 and CDR2: LNHDA and SQIVND (reference sequence). CDR3 nucleotides: TGTGCCAGTATGAGGGACAGAGGCACAGATACGCAGTATTTT. Amino acid sequence: CASMRDRGTDTQYF. Using reference TRBV19 and TRBJ2-3 for the parts outside the CDR3, the full variable domain is DGGITQSPKYLFRKEGQNVTLSCEQNLNHDAMYWYRQDPGQGLRLIYYSQIVNDFQKGDIAEGYSVSREKKESFPLTVTSAQKNPTAFYLCASMRDRGTDTQYFGPGTRLTVL.

V and J are TRBV3-1 (or the pseudogene TRBV3-2) and TRBJ2-2; TRBD1 aligns across 8 bases. Germline trimming cut 3 bases from V and 7 bases from J; bases unmatched to any gene: 4. CDR1 and CDR2 from the germline V gene are LGHDT and YNNKEL (reference sequence). This CDR3 comprises 14 residues. The CDR3 here is CASSHRGRFGELFF. The CDR3, as DNA: TGTGCCAGCAGCCACAGGGGGCGCTTCGGGGAGCTGTTTTTT.

CDR3 nucleotide sequence: TGTGCCAGCAGCCCGGGCCGTTCCTATAATTCACCCCTCCACTTT. Protein product: CASSPGRSYNSPLHF. The chain is built from TRBV7-8 and TRBJ1-6; D not resolved. Germline V lookup: CDR1 SGHVS, CDR2 FQNEAQ. The CDR3 covers 15 residues. The V gene lost 5 bases and the J gene lost 1 base, with 9 bases spanning the gap.

Relative to its sample, this clone is medium-sized (0.01 to 0.1%). The chain recombines TRBV2 with TRBJ1-6, with TRBD1 as a possible D gene (6 bases). The CDR3 is 16 residues long. V lost 4 bases and J 7 bases, leaving 17 bases between the germline ends. The germline V gene encodes CDR1 SNHLY and CDR2 FYNNEI. CDR3 DNA sequence: TGTGCCAGCAGTGTGGGAGGGGGTCGGTCGAATTCACCCCTCCACTTT. It codes for CASSVGGGRSNSPLHF.

This clone was observed a single time. The chain recombines TRBV5-1 with TRBJ1-1, with a possible D match to TRBD1 (5 bases). The CDR3 covers 15 residues. The V gene lost 5 bases and the J gene lost 1 base, with 15 bases spanning the gap. In germline, CDR1 is SGHRS, CDR2 YFSETQ. CDR3: CASRTVPGSNTEAFF. The CDR3 nucleotides are TGCGCCAGCAGGACGGTTCCAGGGTCGAACACTGAAGCTTTCTTT.

V and J are TRBV3-1 (or the pseudogene TRBV3-2) and TRBJ1-2, with D possibly being TRBD1 (6 bases). The germline gives CDR1 LGHDT, CDR2 YNNKEL (reference sequence). V shed 3 bases and J shed 6 bases, with 11 bases lying between them. This CDR3 is 13 amino acids long. The CDR3 loop reads CASSHGQTDGYTF. CDR3 nucleotide sequence: TGTGCCAGCAGCCACGGACAGACTGATGGCTACACCTTC.